A selection of T cell receptor beta chains follows, all from one sample in a study of OX40 agonist ivuxolimab in advanced cancers. Assay: immunoSEQ multiplex PCR; the TCRdb copy retains only in-frame clones and omits some. The sample includes about 80,000 clones, more than 90% of them seen just once. Sequences were derived from CD4+ or CD8+ T cells sorted from blood, sampled in a trial of the OX40 agonist ivuxolimab. Source of these receptors: an adult with an advanced solid tumor such as melanoma, head and neck, liver or kidney cancer. The CDR3 runs from the conserved cysteine through the conserved F or W. A D gene is named only where the DNA matches it firmly. For some rows the clone size is stated as once, few or many, or as a class when expanded; others skip it.

>NA|TRBJ1-5|NA|TRBV19
TGTGCCAGTAGTGTCGGGACTGGGTACAATCAGCCCCAGCATTTT
CASSVGTGYNQPQHF
>NA|TRBJ2-5|TRBD1|TRBV7-7
TGTGCTAGCAGCTTAAACAGGGGTCGAGAGACCCAGTACTTC
CASSLNRGRETQYF
>NA|TRBJ2-1|TRBD1|TRBV7-6
TGTGCCAGCAGCCGCGGAACAGGGGCCTCCTACAATGAGCAGTTCTTC
CASSRGTGASYNEQFF
>NA|TRBJ1-4|NA|TRBV18
TGTGCCAGCTCACCAAGCCAACAGGGTGAAAAACTGTTTTTT
CASSPSQQGEKLFF
>NA|TRBJ2-7|NA|TRBV11-3
TGTGCATGTTCTTCAGGGTCGGCCTACGAGCAGTACTTC
CACSSGSAYEQYF
>NA|TRBJ2-7|TRBD2|TRBV13
TGTGCCAGCAGCTTAGTGGGACTAGCGGGAGTTAGCGACGAGCAGTACTTC
CASSLVGLAGVSDEQYF
>NA|TRBJ2-3|NA|TRBV20-1
TGCAGTGCTGTCGATACGCAGTATTTT
CSAVDTQYF
>NA|TRBJ2-7|TRBD2|TRBV15
TGTGCCACCAGCAGAGATGCGATAGCGGGGCCCCTGAGACACGAGCAGTACTTC
CATSRDAIAGPLRHEQYF
>few|TRBJ1-2|NA|TRBV19
TGTGCCAGTAGTATGGTTGGCTATGGCTACACCTTC
CASSMVGYGYTF
>NA|TRBJ2-1|NA|TRBV9
TGTGCCAGCAGCCCGCGCTCCGGGCAGGGCGGTTCCTACAATGAGCAGTTCTTC
CASSPRSGQGGSYNEQFF
>once|TRBJ2-3|NA|TRBV19
TGTGCCAGTAGTATTTTTGCAGGGGTCGGAGATACGCAGTATTTT
CASSIFAGVGDTQYF
>NA|TRBJ2-1|TRBD2|TRBV5-1
TGCGCCAGCAGCCAGGGACTAGAGGGAACTGAGCAGTTCTTC
CASSQGLEGTEQFF
>NA|TRBJ2-5|TRBD2|TRBV7-2
TGTGCCAGCAGCTTAAGCGGGGGAGGGGGTCGAGAGACCCAGTACTTC
CASSLSGGGGRETQYF
>NA|TRBJ1-2|TRBD1|TRBV6-6
TGTGCCAGCAGTTACCCTGGACAGGGGACAAACTATGGCTACACCTTC
CASSYPGQGTNYGYTF
>once|TRBJ2-1|TRBD2|TRBV6-6
TGTGCCAGCACCTGGGGGGGATCCTACAATGAGCAGTTCTTC
CASTWGGSYNEQFF
>NA|TRBJ2-7|NA|TRBV5-1
TGCGCCAGCAGCGACTCCAGAGGTGCTGGCGAGCAGTACTTC
CASSDSRGAGEQYF
>NA|TRBJ1-5|NA|TRBV21-1
TGTGCCAGCAGCAAAGCGCGGAATAGCAATCAGCCCCAGCATTTT
CASSKARNSNQPQHF
>NA|TRBJ2-2|NA|TRBV7-3
TGTGCCAGCAGCTCCAACTCAGGGTTGACCGGGGAGCTGTTTTTT
CASSSNSGLTGELFF
>NA|TRBJ2-7|NA|TRBV29-1
TGCAGCGCCGGTACCGGAGATACCACCTACGAGCAGTACTTC
CSAGTGDTTYEQYF
>NA|TRBJ2-7|NA|TRBV5-4
TGTGCCAGCAGCTCCCAGGACACCAACGAGCAGTACTTC
CASSSQDTNEQYF
>NA|TRBJ2-5|NA|TRBV5-1
TGCGCCAGCAAAGATAACCGGGGGCCTACGGAGACCCAGTACTTC
CASKDNRGPTETQYF
>NA|TRBJ2-1|TRBD2|TRBV28
TGTGCCAGCACCAAACAGACTAGCGGGACCTACAATGAGCAGTTCTTC
CASTKQTSGTYNEQFF
>NA|TRBJ2-2|NA|TRBV7-2
TGTGCCAGCAGCTTAGCCCACTATAACACCGGGGAGCTGTTTTTT
CASSLAHYNTGELFF
>NA|TRBJ2-7|NA|TRBV6-1
TGTGCCAGCAGTGACCTCCCCACCTCCTACGAGCAGTACTTC
CASSDLPTSYEQYF
>NA|TRBJ1-5|TRBD1|TRBV5-8
TGTGCCAGCAGCTCTGGACAGGGGACTCAGCCCCAGCATTTT
CASSSGQGTQPQHF
>NA|TRBJ1-3|TRBD1|TRBV27
TGTGCCAGCAGTCATCGACAGGGTCTAGGAAACACCATATATTTT
CASSHRQGLGNTIYF
>NA|TRBJ2-3|NA|TRBV21-1
TGTGCCAGCACGCGGGAGGGGCGCACAGATACGCAGTATTTT
CASTREGRTDTQYF
>NA|TRBJ2-3|NA|TRBV2
TGTGCCAGCAGTGTCGGGAGAGGCACAGATACGCAGTATTTT
CASSVGRGTDTQYF
>NA|TRBJ2-2|TRBD1|TRBV5-1
TGCGCCAGCAGCCTAGACAGGGGGCCCGGGGAGCTGTTTTTT
CASSLDRGPGELFF
>NA|TRBJ2-7|NA|TRBV7-2
TGTGCCAGCAGCCCGAAGTCGGTCGGGGGTAGCTTCTACGAGCAGTACTTC
CASSPKSVGGSFYEQYF
>few|TRBJ1-1|NA|TRBV5-1
TGCGCCAGCAGTTCCACTCACAACAGGGAAGCTTTCTTT
CASSSTHNREAFF
>NA|TRBJ1-3|NA|TRBV7-3
TGTGCCAGCAGCCACGAGTCGGGAAACACCATATATTTT
CASSHESGNTIYF
>NA|TRBJ2-1|TRBD2|TRBV7-3
TGTGCCAGCAGCTTAGGGCTAGCGGGCAACAATGAGCAGTTCTTC
CASSLGLAGNNEQFF
>NA|TRBJ2-1|TRBD2|TRBV5-1
TGCGCCAGCAACTTCGCTAGCGGGAGCTCCAATGAGCAGTTCTTC
CASNFASGSSNEQFF
>NA|TRBJ1-3|TRBD1|TRBV4-3
TGCGCCAGCAGGCGGGACAGTCTACCTGGAAACACCATATATTTT
CASRRDSLPGNTIYF
>NA|TRBJ2-5|NA|TRBV4-1
TGCGCCAGCAGCCAAGCGGGACAGCCTTGGGGGGCCCAGTACTTC
CASSQAGQPWGAQYF
>NA|TRBJ2-4|TRBD2|TRBV18
TGTGCCAGCTCACCTATAGCGGGAGTAACCAAAAACATTCAGTACTTC
CASSPIAGVTKNIQYF
>NA|TRBJ1-5|NA|TRBV4-3
TGCGCCAGCAGCCAAGATTACGGAAGTTATCAGCCCCAGCATTTT
CASSQDYGSYQPQHF
>NA|TRBJ2-5|NA|TRBV19
TGTGCCAGTAGTATAGGGGGGTCTGGGTTCCAAGAGACCCAGTACTTC
CASSIGGSGFQETQYF
>NA|TRBJ1-2|NA|TRBV7-8
TGTGCCAGCCAGGACACGACGGCCCAGGGCTACACCTTC
CASQDTTAQGYTF
>NA|TRBJ2-3|TRBD1|TRBV7-2
TGTGCCAGCAGCATAGACAGGGGAAGCACAGATACGCAGTATTTT
CASSIDRGSTDTQYF
>NA|TRBJ2-3|NA|TRBV11-3
TGTGCCAGCAGCTTAGATGGTTTCCTCACAGATACGCAGTATTTT
CASSLDGFLTDTQYF
>NA|TRBJ2-5|NA|TRBV11-2
TGTGCCAGCAGCTCTCGACTGGGGGCCCAGTACTTC
CASSSRLGAQYF
>few|TRBJ1-2|TRBD1|TRBV27
TGTGCCAGCAGTCCCCAAAGACAGGGTCAGGGCTACACCTTC
CASSPQRQGQGYTF
>NA|TRBJ2-1|NA|TRBV7-2
TGTGCCAGCAGCTTAGTAGTGGACTTTGGGCGGGGTCACAATGAGCAGTTCTTC
CASSLVVDFGRGHNEQFF
>once|TRBJ2-1|NA|TRBV28
TGTGCCAGCATCGGAGCGGGTTCCTACAATGAGCAGTTCTTC
CASIGAGSYNEQFF
>NA|TRBJ2-4|NA|TRBV4-3
TGCGCCAGCAGCCAAGATAGCTACTCTAAAACTGTAATTCAGTACTTC
CASSQDSYSKTVIQYF
>NA|TRBJ2-1|NA|TRBV7-2
TGTGCCAGCAGACAAGGTGCAAATGAGCAGTTCTTC
CASRQGANEQFF
>NA|TRBJ2-1|TRBD1|TRBV7-9
TGTGCCAGCAGCTTCAGGGGGCTCAACAATGAGCAGTTCTTC
CASSFRGLNNEQFF
>NA|TRBJ2-3|TRBD2|TRBV6-4
TGTGCCAGCAGTTTTACTAGCGGGCCTAGCACAGATACGCAGTATTTT
CASSFTSGPSTDTQYF
>NA|TRBJ2-2|NA|TRBV19
TGTGCCAGTACCATAGGTATCCACGGGGAGCTGTTTTTT
CASTIGIHGELFF
>NA|TRBJ2-1|NA|TRBV21-1
TGTGCCAGGCCGGGACTAGCGGGACCTGAGCAGTTCTTC
CARPGLAGPEQFF